The 14 T cell receptor beta chains in this list originate from one sample, sequenced in a study of cytotoxic CD8 clonotypes in ibrutinib-treated CLL. Some clones are missing from TCRdb's copy, which holds only in-frame ones; the method was immunoSEQ multiplex PCR. Among 40,000 or so clones, roughly 70% were seen once, and the ten largest hold roughly a tenth. Source: PBMCs, taken at disease progression, from a patient treated with ibrutinib. These TCRs come from a human donor with chronic lymphocytic leukemia.

The chain recombines TRBV18 with TRBJ1-4, with 7 positions matching TRBD1. This CDR3 is built from 16 residues. Looked up from germline, CDR1 is KGHSH and CDR2 is LQKENI. The V gene end was trimmed by 4 bases and the J gene end by 0 bases; junction bases not matched to a gene: 5. The CDR3 loop is CASSRRDSTTNEKLFF. For the CDR3, the DNA is TGTGCCAGCTCACGTCGGGACAGCACAACTAATGAAAAACTGTTTTTT.

The chain employs TRBV5-1 and TRBJ1-5, with D possibly TRBD1 on 5 matching bases. CDR1 and CDR2 (germline): SGHRS, YFSETQ. The V end lost 0 bases, the J end lost 3 bases, and 13 bases lay between the germline ends. CDR3 length: 16 residues. The CDR3 coding sequence is TGCGCCAGCAGCTTGGCTGGGCTCGGGGCCAATCAGCCCCAGCATTTT. It specifies CASSLAGLGANQPQHF. Full variable domain (rest looked up from reference TRBV5-1 and TRBJ1-5): KAGVTQTPRYLIKTRGQQVTLSCSPISGHRSVSWYQQTPGQGLQFLFEYFSETQRNKGNFPGRFSGRQFSNSRSEMNVSTLELGDSALYLCASSLAGLGANQPQHFGDGTRLSIL.

This chain connects TRBV4-1 to TRBJ2-2; possibly TRBD1 or TRBD2 for D (6 bases each). The CDR3 sequence is 14 residues long. Trimming pared 6 bases from V and 5 bases from J, leaving 13 bases between. Germline V gene sequence: CDR1 MGHRA, CDR2 YSYEKL. CDR3 nucleotides: TGCGCCAGCAGTCTGAGGGGGAGGACCGGGGAGCTGTTTTTT. Translation gives CASSLRGRTGELFF.

This clone was recorded only once. CDR3 loop: CASSRALGETQYF. The CDR3 nucleotides read TGTGCCAGCAGCCGGGCTTTGGGGGAGACCCAGTACTTC. The chain has TRBV7-3 and TRBJ2-5; no firm D call. The CDR3 has 13 amino acids. Germline V gene data show CDR1 as SGHTA and CDR2 as FQGTGA. V lost 5 bases and J 5 bases, leaving 12 bases between the germline ends.

This clone was counted between two and nine times. This chain connects TRBV7-2 to TRBJ1-2, with 9 nucleotides matching TRBD1. The CDR3 is 13 amino acids. Germline CDR1 is SGHTA and CDR2 is FQGNSA. The ends lost 5 bases at V and 3 bases at J; junction bases unmatched: 1. CDR3 sequence: CASSRDRDYGYTF. The CDR3, as DNA: TGTGCCAGCAGCCGGGACAGGGACTATGGCTACACCTTC.

CDR3 coding DNA: TGCGCCAGCAGCGTAGGGGGCGGCACTGAAGCTTTCTTT. Translating it yields CASSVGGGTEAFF. J is TRBJ1-1 and V is TRBV5-1, with 7 bases that match TRBD1. Unmatched junction bases numbered 4, after V lost 4 bases and J lost 4 bases. CDR3 length: 13 residues. CDR1 and CDR2 from the germline V gene are SGHRS and YFSETQ.

About this clone itself: This could be a read error, since a much larger clone is one nucleotide away. The V call is TRBV6-1, the J call TRBJ1-6, with 7 nucleotides matching TRBD1. V was pared by 3 bases and J by 7 bases, with 3 bases of the junction left unmatched. The CDR3 runs 14 residues. The germline V gene has CDR1 MNHNS and CDR2 SASEGT. CDR3 in DNA: TGTGCCAGCAGTGATACAGGGGAGAATTCACCCCTCCACTTT. It specifies CASSDTGENSPLHF.

In this sample, this clone turned up a few times. One end of the junction varies from germline; a read error may be responsible. This rearrangement joins TRBV5-1 to TRBJ2-7; TRBD1 aligns across 9 bases. This CDR3 comprises 15 residues. Germline assignment: CDR1 SGHRS and CDR2 YFSETQ. In DNA, the CDR3 is TGCGCCAGCAGTTTGGACGGGACAGGGATTTACGAGCAGTACTTC. Residues: CASSLDGTGIYEQYF.

The rearrangement links TRBV6-1 to TRBJ2-1, with 11 bases fitting TRBD2. The germline CDR1 and CDR2 sequences are MNHNS and SASEGT. The V and J ends lost 6 bases and 7 bases, in that order; junction bases with no gene match: 5. The CDR3 extends over 14 amino acids. CDR3 sequence (DNA): TGTGCCAGCAGACTAGCGGGAGAGGTTAATGAGCAGTTCTTC. This codes for CASRLAGEVNEQFF.

The V and J genes are TRBV10-1 and TRBJ2-3; 10 bases align to TRBD2. The ends lost 3 bases at V and 5 bases at J; junction bases unmatched: 5. In germline, CDR1 is WNHNN, CDR2 SYGVQD (reference sequence). The CDR3 extends over 15 amino acids. The CDR3 DNA follows: TGCGCCAGCAGTGACAGCGGGGGGGCCGGAGATACGCAGTATTTT. It specifies CASSDSGGAGDTQYF.

The V gene is TRBV6-5, the J gene TRBJ2-7; TRBD1 matches 7 bases. CDR1 and CDR2 from the germline V gene are MNHEY and SVGAGI. The CDR3 runs to 13 residues. With V trimmed by 5 bases and J by 4 bases, 5 bases remained unmatched. CDR3 bases: TGTGCCAGCAGTAAGGACAGGAGGTACGAGCAGTACTTC. Translating it yields CASSKDRRYEQYF.

Here the CDR3 DNA reads TGCGCCAGCAGCTCATTTGGACAGGTCCAAGAGACCCAGTACTTC. It codes for CASSSFGQVQETQYF. The chain is built from TRBV5-1 and TRBJ2-5, with TRBD1 matching over 7 bases. V gave up 3 bases and J gave up 1 base; unmatched junction bases: 6. This CDR3 comprises 15 residues. From germline, CDR1 is SGHRS and CDR2 YFSETQ.

The chain is built from TRBV18 and TRBJ2-3; weak D call: TRBD1 (6 bases). The CDR3 totals 14 residues. Trimming shortened V by 4 bases and J by 1 base, and 9 bases separated the two germline ends. The germline gives CDR1 KGHSH, CDR2 LQKENI. For the CDR3, the DNA is TGTGCCAGCTCACTTGCAGGGGGCACAGATACGCAGTATTTT. Translated, it gives CASSLAGGTDTQYF.

The chain couples TRBV7-9 to TRBJ2-5, with a weak D call TRBD2 (6 bases). Germline CDR1 reads SEHNR; CDR2 reads FQNEAQ (reference sequence). The germline V and J ends were trimmed by 5 bases and 5 bases, with 15 bases remaining between them. The CDR3 runs 14 residues. Here the CDR3 reads CASSPTFGGETQYF. Written as DNA, the CDR3 is TGTGCCAGCAGCCCCACTTTTGGGGGGGAGACCCAGTACTTC.